This T cell receptor (beta chain) came from a study of T cells in narcolepsy. Study in general: Donors had narcolepsy type 1 or type 2, or were healthy controls.

Germline CDR1 reads SGHTA; CDR2 reads FQGTGA. The CDR3 covers 13 residues. Trimming stripped 5 bases from V and 5 bases from J, with 11 bases between. Clones were sequenced by immunoSEQ multiplex PCR, and TCRdb holds only the in-frame ones, with some missing. The sample contains tens of thousands of clones, 80% to 85% of which appear only once. Study results and limitations: Blood of same and different patients, but not healthy controls, reportedly held recurring autoreactive clonotypes.

To note about this clone: Its matching antigen is unknown.

This clonotype was sampled from a human donor in good health. The chain joins TRBV7-3 to TRBJ2-3; weak D call: TRBD1 (5 bases). Sequencing input: memory (CD45RA-) CD4+ T cells from blood. CDR3 sequence: CASSPSQGDTQYF. DNA for the CDR3: TGTGCCAGCAGCCCAAGTCAGGGAGATACGCAGTATTTT.